Below, 14 T cell receptor beta chains from the same sample are listed, as sequenced in a study of shared clonotypes between healthy human individuals. Profiled with immunoSEQ multiplex PCR; TCRdb holds only in-frame clones, not every one. This table has fewer than 650,000 clones, just over 75% appearing once. What was sequenced was PBMCs. The source is a middle-aged woman in good health. Some clones in this sample may be carry-over from other donors' samples.

This chain connects TRBV29-1 to TRBJ2-5; possible D gene TRBD1, 6 bases. Judging by the DNA end, TRBJ2-7 fits better; the J call may be wrong. The germline CDR1 and CDR2 sequences are SQVTM and ANQGSEA. The CDR3 has 12 amino acids. The CDR3 protein is CSVGQFSYEQYF. CDR3 nucleotides: TGCAGCGTAGGACAGTTCTCCTACGAGCAGTACTTC.

A remark on this clone: Other nucleotide sequences in the sample specify the same CDR3. The CDR3, as DNA: TGTGCCAGCAGCTTAGGGGCGGGGGAGAATGAAAAACTGTTTTTT. It translates to CASSLGAGENEKLFF. V is TRBV7-9 and J is TRBJ1-4, with a weak D call TRBD1 (5 bases). Looked up from germline, CDR1 is SEHNR and CDR2 is FQNEAQ (reference sequence). The V gene lost 1 base and the J gene lost 5 bases, with 11 bases spanning the gap. The CDR3 is made up of 15 amino acids.

In this sample, this clone turned up once. The rearrangement joins TRBV4-2 to TRBJ2-4; D unresolved. The V and J ends lost 1 base and 6 bases respectively, with 7 bases between them. Per the germline V gene, CDR1 is LGHNA and CDR2 is YNFKEQ. This CDR3 is 13 amino acids long. The CDR3 nucleotides read TGTGCCAGCAGCCAAGGAGTCGGAAACATTCAGTACTTC. Translating it yields CASSQGVGNIQYF.

The chain links TRBV11-2 to TRBJ2-2; the D is unclear. The CDR3 is 12 residues long. Germline loops: CDR1 SGHAT, CDR2 FQNNGV. V shed 1 base and J shed 5 bases, with 2 bases lying between them. As DNA, the CDR3 is TGTGCCAGCAGCTTAGGGACCGGGGAGCTGTTTTTT. Translating gives CASSLGTGELFF. Looking up the rest from reference TRBV11-2 and TRBJ2-2 gives the full variable domain: EAGVAQSPRYKIIEKRQSVAFWCNPISGHATLYWYQQILGQGPKLLIQFQNNGVVDDSQLPKDRFSAERLKGVDSTLKIQPAKLEDSAVYLCASSLGTGELFFGEGSRLTVL.

The chain links TRBV4-1 to TRBJ2-5; D call uncertain. Per the germline V gene, CDR1 is MGHRA and CDR2 is YSYEKL. Trimming removed 0 bases from V and 5 bases from J, with 13 bases in between. CDR3 length: 15 amino acids. The CDR3 bases are TGCGCCAGCAGCCAAGAGTTCCGGAGTGAGGAGACCCAGTACTTC. The encoded protein is CASSQEFRSEETQYF.

CDR3 coding DNA: TGTGCCAGCAGCGACCGACCCGAGGGGGAGCCGTACTTC. As protein: CASSDRPEGEPYF. V is TRBV9 and J is TRBJ2-4; a possible D gene is TRBD1 (6 bases). V dropped 3 bases and J dropped 15 bases, with 19 bases sitting between them. The germline V gene has CDR1 SGDLS and CDR2 YYNGEE. The CDR3 contains 13 residues.

This sequence joins TRBV19 and TRBJ2-7, with 8 positions matching TRBD1. The CDR3 spans 15 residues. J was trimmed by 4 bases and V by 6 bases; bases with no gene match: 11. CDR1 is LNHDA, CDR2 SQIVND, per germline (reference sequence). For the CDR3, the DNA is TGTGCCAGTAGAGAATCAGGGGGCCCCTTTTACGAGCAGTACTTC. Its protein product is CASRESGGPFYEQYF.

The rearrangement links TRBV19 to TRBJ1-2; no clear D gene. Germline V gene data show CDR1 as LNHDA and CDR2 as SQIVND (reference sequence). CDR3 length: 14 amino acids. Trimming shortened V by 1 base and J by 5 bases, and 11 bases separated the two germline ends. The CDR3 nucleotides are TGTGCCAGTAGTATAGGTGAAGACTGGTATGGCTACACCTTC. The encoded protein is CASSIGEDWYGYTF.

This chain joins TRBV29-1 and TRBJ2-1; 9 nucleotides line up with TRBD2. From germline, CDR1 is SQVTM and CDR2 ANQGSEA. Germline trimming cut 7 bases from V and 6 bases from J; bases unmatched to any gene: 10. This CDR3 is 14 amino acids long. The CDR3 bases are TGCAGCGGGTTCGGAGTAGCGGGAGTCAATGAGCAGTTCTTC. Protein: CSGFGVAGVNEQFF.

The V call is TRBV5-6, the J call TRBJ1-2, with TRBD1 matching 8 bases. The J segment lost 4 bases and the V segment lost 4 bases, leaving 6 bases of the junction unmatched. The V gene's germline CDR1 is SGHDT and CDR2 YYEEEE. This CDR3 spans 14 amino acids. CDR3 region: CASSASGGSYGYTF. The DNA of the CDR3 is TGTGCCAGCAGCGCCTCAGGGGGCAGCTATGGCTACACCTTC.

This chain joins TRBV6-5 and TRBJ1-2; D call uncertain. CDR1 is MNHEY, CDR2 SVGAGI, per germline. The CDR3 sequence is 12 residues long. The germline V and J ends were trimmed by 4 bases and 8 bases, with 11 bases remaining between them. CDR3 in DNA: TGTGCCAGCAGTTCGGCGACACGGGGCTACACCTTC. Translation: CASSSATRGYTF.

The chain joins TRBV28 to TRBJ1-1; the D is unclear. Germline CDR1 and CDR2: MDHEN and SYDVKM. The CDR3 totals 12 residues. V lost 2 bases and J lost 3, with 4 bases in between. CDR3 amino acids: CASSLTYTEAFF. In DNA form, the CDR3 reads TGTGCCAGCAGTTTAACGTACACTGAAGCTTTCTTT.

The chain recombines TRBV29-1 with TRBJ2-7; 9 nucleotides align to TRBD1. CDR3 length: 12 amino acids. CDR1 is SQVTM, CDR2 ANQGSEA, per germline. The CDR3 nucleotides read TGCCGACCGGGACAGGGTGTTCTCGAGCAGTACTTC. Translated: CRPGQGVLEQYF.

The chain links TRBV7-9 to TRBJ2-5; D not resolved. Germline CDR1 SEHNR, CDR2 FQNEAQ (reference sequence). The CDR3 extends over 13 amino acids. Deletions cut 5 bases from V and 5 bases from J, with 12 bases between. CDR3 loop: CASSPDPTETQYF. The DNA for the CDR3 is TGTGCCAGCAGCCCGGACCCGACGGAGACCCAGTACTTC.